Listed below are T cell receptor beta chains from one sample, sequenced in a study of blood T cell repertoires in COVID-19. Generated by immunoSEQ multiplex PCR, the TCRdb table keeps only in-frame clones and is missing some. The sample includes about 220,000 clones, 82% of them seen just once. The sequenced material came from peripheral blood. The receptors were gathered from a woman over 75 with acute or convalescent COVID-19. CDR3s include the opening cysteine and the closing phenylalanine or tryptophan. The D gene is left open where the match is weak. The size entry is marked missing in some rows and otherwise reads once, few, many or a size class.

clone_size: NA
cdr3_length: 16
j_call: TRBJ2-3
v_call: TRBV7-2
d_call: TRBD1
cdr3_nt: TGTGCCAGCAGTCAGAGCTTGACAGGGGTGGGAGATACGCAGTATTTT
cdr3_aa: CASSQSLTGVGDTQYF

clone_size: NA
cdr3_length: 17
j_call: TRBJ1-2
v_call: TRBV18
d_call: TRBD1
cdr3_nt: TGTGCCAGCTCACCCATTACTAACACAGGGGGCGTTGGTGGCTACACCTTC
cdr3_aa: CASSPITNTGGVGGYTF

clone_size: NA
cdr3_length: 15
j_call: TRBJ2-1
v_call: TRBV7-2
d_call: TRBD2
cdr3_nt: TGTGCCAGCAGCTTAGCGGGAGGGGCCTACAATGAGCAGTTCTTC
cdr3_aa: CASSLAGGAYNEQFF

clone_size: NA
cdr3_length: 16
j_call: TRBJ1-4
v_call: TRBV5-1
d_call: NA
cdr3_nt: TGCGCCAGCAGAAACAGGGCGACTGCAGATAATGAAAAACTGTTTTTT
cdr3_aa: CASRNRATADNEKLFF

clone_size: NA
cdr3_length: 13
j_call: TRBJ2-1
v_call: TRBV30
d_call: NA
cdr3_nt: TGTGCCTGGAGTGTAGGAGGTACGCCTGAGCAGTTCTTC
cdr3_aa: CAWSVGGTPEQFF

clone_size: NA
cdr3_length: 15
j_call: TRBJ2-7
v_call: TRBV27
d_call: NA
cdr3_nt: TGTGCCAGCATTCAACAGGCCGACCGAGCCTACGAGCAGTACTTC
cdr3_aa: CASIQQADRAYEQYF

clone_size: NA
cdr3_length: 17
j_call: TRBJ2-5
v_call: TRBV28
d_call: NA
cdr3_nt: TGTGCCAGCTTAGGGGTTCTAGGCAGGGCAAGACAAGAGACCCAGTACTTC
cdr3_aa: CASLGVLGRARQETQYF

clone_size: NA
cdr3_length: 15
j_call: TRBJ2-3
v_call: TRBV3-1/TRBV3-2
d_call: TRBD2
cdr3_nt: TGTGCCAGCAGCTCGCGGGGGTATAGCACAGATACGCAGTATTTT
cdr3_aa: CASSSRGYSTDTQYF

clone_size: NA
cdr3_length: 14
j_call: TRBJ2-2
v_call: TRBV2
d_call: NA
cdr3_nt: TGTGCCAGCAGTTTCGGAGGGCCCACCGGGGAGCTGTTTTTT
cdr3_aa: CASSFGGPTGELFF

clone_size: NA
cdr3_length: 15
j_call: TRBJ1-2
v_call: TRBV5-1
d_call: NA
cdr3_nt: TGCGCCAGCAGCTTGGTGCCAGGGGATAACTATGGCTACACCTTC
cdr3_aa: CASSLVPGDNYGYTF

clone_size: NA
cdr3_length: 15
j_call: TRBJ1-1
v_call: TRBV4-2
d_call: TRBD1
cdr3_nt: TGTGCCAGCAGCCAAGAGGGACAGACGAACACTGAAGCTTTCTTT
cdr3_aa: CASSQEGQTNTEAFF

clone_size: NA
cdr3_length: 15
j_call: TRBJ2-6
v_call: TRBV19
d_call: NA
cdr3_nt: TGTGCCGGGAGGACATCAGCGTCTGAGGCCAACGTCCTGACTTTC
cdr3_aa: CAGRTSASEANVLTF

clone_size: NA
cdr3_length: 14
j_call: TRBJ2-7
v_call: TRBV13
d_call: NA
cdr3_nt: TGTGCCAGCAGCTTAGACAGGGACGGCTACGAGCAGTACTTC
cdr3_aa: CASSLDRDGYEQYF

clone_size: NA
cdr3_length: 13
j_call: TRBJ2-7
v_call: TRBV11-3
d_call: TRBD1
cdr3_nt: TGTGCCAGCACCCCGGGACAGTTCTACGAGCAGTACTTC
cdr3_aa: CASTPGQFYEQYF

clone_size: NA
cdr3_length: 15
j_call: TRBJ1-1
v_call: TRBV4-2
d_call: NA
cdr3_nt: TGTGCCAGCAGCCCGACAGAATTCGAGAACACTGAAGCTTTCTTT
cdr3_aa: CASSPTEFENTEAFF

clone_size: NA
cdr3_length: 15
j_call: TRBJ1-6
v_call: TRBV30
d_call: NA
cdr3_nt: TGTGCCTGTAACGTAGGGGGCTCCTATAATTCACCCCTCCACTTT
cdr3_aa: CACNVGGSYNSPLHF

clone_size: NA
cdr3_length: 17
j_call: TRBJ2-7
v_call: TRBV18
d_call: NA
cdr3_nt: TGTGCCAGCTCACCCCCCCCCACAGGACCGAGCTCCTACGAGCAGTACTTC
cdr3_aa: CASSPPPTGPSSYEQYF

clone_size: NA
cdr3_length: 12
j_call: TRBJ1-5
v_call: TRBV28
d_call: NA
cdr3_nt: TGTGCCAGCAAGGGGGGCAATCAGCCCCAGCATTTT
cdr3_aa: CASKGGNQPQHF

clone_size: NA
cdr3_length: 13
j_call: TRBJ1-5
v_call: TRBV7-8
d_call: NA
cdr3_nt: TGTGCCAGCAGCCAATATAGCAATCAGCCCCAGCATTTT
cdr3_aa: CASSQYSNQPQHF

clone_size: NA
cdr3_length: 15
j_call: TRBJ1-1
v_call: TRBV6-6
d_call: TRBD1
cdr3_nt: TGTGCCAGCAGTTACTATCGGACAGGGGATATTGGAGCTTTCTTT
cdr3_aa: CASSYYRTGDIGAFF

clone_size: once
cdr3_length: 15
j_call: TRBJ1-1
v_call: TRBV9
d_call: NA
cdr3_nt: TGTGCCAGCAGCGCCCGGGAGCGGGTGGGCACTGAAGCTTTCTTT
cdr3_aa: CASSARERVGTEAFF

clone_size: NA
cdr3_length: 15
j_call: TRBJ1-2
v_call: TRBV3-1/TRBV3-2
d_call: NA
cdr3_nt: TGTGCCAGCAGCCCCAATCCGGGGGGCGCCTATGGCTACACCTTC
cdr3_aa: CASSPNPGGAYGYTF

clone_size: NA
cdr3_length: 15
j_call: TRBJ2-2
v_call: TRBV5-4
d_call: NA
cdr3_nt: TGTGCCAGCAGCCAAAAGGAGGGAGTGATCGGGGAGCTGTTTTTT
cdr3_aa: CASSQKEGVIGELFF

clone_size: NA
cdr3_length: 14
j_call: TRBJ1-1
v_call: TRBV5-1
d_call: TRBD1
cdr3_nt: TGCGCCAGCAGCGGAAGACAGGGGTCCACTGAAGCTTTCTTT
cdr3_aa: CASSGRQGSTEAFF

clone_size: NA
cdr3_length: 15
j_call: TRBJ2-5
v_call: TRBV6-5
d_call: NA
cdr3_nt: TGTGCCAGCAGTTACCCAGCAGGGGCAAGGGAGACCCAGTACTTC
cdr3_aa: CASSYPAGARETQYF

clone_size: NA
cdr3_length: 12
j_call: TRBJ1-2
v_call: TRBV30
d_call: TRBD1
cdr3_nt: TGTGCCTGGAGTACAGGGGAAGGTGGCTACACCTTC
cdr3_aa: CAWSTGEGGYTF

clone_size: NA
cdr3_length: 16
j_call: TRBJ2-3
v_call: TRBV7-8
d_call: TRBD2
cdr3_nt: TGTGCCAGCAGCCCCGGACTAGCGGGGGGCACAGATACGCAGTATTTT
cdr3_aa: CASSPGLAGGTDTQYF

clone_size: NA
cdr3_length: 17
j_call: TRBJ1-1
v_call: TRBV7-2
d_call: TRBD1
cdr3_nt: TGTGCCAGCAGCTTACAGGGGGCTCGGGTTACGAACACTGAAGCTTTCTTT
cdr3_aa: CASSLQGARVTNTEAFF

clone_size: NA
cdr3_length: 17
j_call: TRBJ2-3
v_call: TRBV14
d_call: TRBD2
cdr3_nt: TGTGCCAGCAGCCAGAGTCGTGCGGGGGGAGGCACAGATACGCAGTATTTT
cdr3_aa: CASSQSRAGGGTDTQYF

clone_size: NA
cdr3_length: 14
j_call: TRBJ2-1
v_call: TRBV28
d_call: TRBD2
cdr3_nt: TGTGCCGCGGGGGGGGCCCTTTCCTACAATGAGCAGTTCTTC
cdr3_aa: CAAGGALSYNEQFF

clone_size: few
cdr3_length: 12
j_call: TRBJ1-2
v_call: TRBV7-9
d_call: TRBD1
cdr3_nt: TGTGCCAGCAGTCTGGACAGGCAAGGCTACACCTTC
cdr3_aa: CASSLDRQGYTF

clone_size: NA
cdr3_length: 14
j_call: TRBJ1-2
v_call: TRBV12-5
d_call: NA
cdr3_nt: TGTGCTAGTGGTCCGGGAGGGGGGAGACTTGGCTACACCTTC
cdr3_aa: CASGPGGGRLGYTF

clone_size: NA
cdr3_length: 18
j_call: TRBJ2-2
v_call: TRBV5-1
d_call: TRBD2
cdr3_nt: TGCGCCAGCAGCCCCGGTACTAGCGGGGGCTTGAACACCGGGGAGCTGTTTTTT
cdr3_aa: CASSPGTSGGLNTGELFF

clone_size: NA
cdr3_length: 13
j_call: TRBJ1-2
v_call: TRBV13
d_call: NA
cdr3_nt: TGTGCCAGCAGCTTAGGGCGATCATATGGCTACACCTTC
cdr3_aa: CASSLGRSYGYTF

clone_size: few
cdr3_length: 16
j_call: TRBJ2-5
v_call: TRBV3-1/TRBV3-2
d_call: TRBD2
cdr3_nt: TGTGCCAGCAGCCAAGGAAGGACTAGCGGCCAAGAGACCCAGTACTTC
cdr3_aa: CASSQGRTSGQETQYF